A selection of T cell receptor beta chains follows, all from one sample in a study of cytomegalovirus exposure and HLA in healthy donors. Clones were sequenced by immunoSEQ multiplex PCR, and TCRdb holds only the in-frame ones, with some missing. The data contain about 190,000 clones, approximately 79% of them singletons. The sequenced sample was PBMCs. These receptors all stem from a woman under 30 in good health and CMV-seronegative. Both conserved end residues are part of each CDR3. The order of the fields is V gene, J gene, clone size, CDR3 protein. The size of a clone is reported for some rows only, either as once, few or many, or as a class for expanded clones.

TRBV5-4,TRBJ2-3,NA,CASSLEGTSGGETDTQYF
TRBV13,TRBJ2-1,NA,CASSSRQANEQFF
TRBV5-1,TRBJ1-1,once,CASSAVTGTQTEAFF
TRBV16,TRBJ2-1,NA,CASSLLQGIGSYNEQFF
TRBV28,TRBJ2-1,NA,CASSFGYGGTSYNEQFF
TRBV30,TRBJ1-5,NA,CAWSFRDRGGNQPQHF
TRBV7-2,TRBJ2-3,NA,CASSSRLAGWSTDTQYF
TRBV28,TRBJ2-1,NA,CASRGPGIYNEQFF
TRBV10-3,TRBJ1-5,NA,CAIRSTGGDQPQHF
TRBV7-9,TRBJ1-4,NA,CASSLSREKLFF
TRBV7-6,TRBJ2-5,once,CASSRGTALEETQYF
TRBV5-1,TRBJ2-2,NA,CASKITGGIGELFF
TRBV7-3,TRBJ2-3,NA,CASSLGTATPSTDTQYF
TRBV19,TRBJ2-7,NA,CASSIAGDRGEQYF
TRBV30,TRBJ1-1,NA,CAWSVPGVRTEAFF
TRBV29-1,TRBJ2-5,once,CSVGGKVQGNWETQYF
TRBV6-1,TRBJ1-5,NA,CASSEEGRNNQPQHF
TRBV6-1,TRBJ2-1,NA,CASLSHSGGYNEQFF
TRBV27,TRBJ2-7,NA,CASSLTATYEQYF
TRBV2,TRBJ1-2,few,CASSPQGAGGYTF
TRBV5-6,TRBJ1-1,NA,CASSLVVEGLAFF
TRBV9,TRBJ1-2,NA,CASSVESQGGNYGYTF
TRBV5-1,TRBJ1-5,NA,CASSLGSGGNQPQHF
TRBV15,TRBJ2-7,NA,CATSIRDNSYEQYF
TRBV28,TRBJ1-2,few,CASSTPRGQGVYGYTF
TRBV29-1,TRBJ1-1,NA,CSVGQGRDTEAFF
TRBV27,TRBJ1-1,NA,CASSFSGKVEAFF
TRBV4-1,TRBJ1-5,few,CASSQGTGARHSNQPQHF
TRBV2,NA,NA,CASIKTGNGEQYF
TRBV9,TRBJ2-7,NA,CASSVAPHQTGAYEQYF
TRBV5-6,TRBJ1-1,NA,CASSKAGVMNTEAFF
TRBV15,TRBJ1-1,few,CATSNLPRGPTEAFF
TRBV10-2,TRBJ2-3,once,CASMDGGETDTQYF
TRBV19,TRBJ1-4,NA,CASTRDSNEKLFF
TRBV4-1,TRBJ2-3,once,CASSQEWGGNPDTQYF
TRBV6-1,TRBJ2-7,few,CASSEGVAGVSYEQYF
TRBV28,TRBJ1-4,NA,CASSLGGGRFEKLFF
TRBV4-1,TRBJ1-6,few,CASSQDRQGGSPLHF
TRBV7-8,TRBJ1-1,NA,CASSLSLEAFF
TRBV18,TRBJ1-1,NA,CASSPAVNRADTEAFF
TRBV2,TRBJ1-5,NA,CASSTTGGEVQPQHF
TRBV5-4,TRBJ1-2,once,CASSPDRGPNRANYGYTF
TRBV7-2,TRBJ1-6,once,CASSFKGSNSPLHF
TRBV6-8,TRBJ2-3,NA,CASKWTSGGADTQYF
TRBV5-4,TRBJ2-2,NA,CASSSQQRPNTGELFF
TRBV6-6,TRBJ1-1,once,CASSLTGDTEAFF
TRBV4-1,TRBJ1-1,once,CASSPHQAENTEAFF
TRBV19,TRBJ2-3,few,CASSRDFRTDTQYF
TRBV7-6,TRBJ1-2,NA,CASSRDINYGYTF
TRBV25-1,TRBJ2-1,NA,CASRGGSSYNEQFF
TRBV14,TRBJ1-5,NA,CASSQQQGSNQPQHF
TRBV10-3,TRBJ1-3,NA,CAIGSSGNTIYF
TRBV19,TRBJ1-1,NA,CASSGRGVTEAFF